The present T cell receptor (beta chain) was sequenced within a study of blood T cell repertoires in COVID-19. The V gene lost 0 bases and the J gene lost 0 bases, with 15 bases spanning the gap. Germline loops: CDR1 SEHNR, CDR2 FQNEAQ (reference sequence). CDR3 length: 18 amino acids. Sequencing was performed with immunoSEQ multiplex PCR; in TCRdb, only in-frame clones are kept and a portion is missing. The sample lists about 270,000 clones; approximately 81% were seen once. Sequencing was performed on peripheral blood. This sequence originates from a woman between 18 and 29 years old with acute or convalescent COVID-19. The chain couples TRBV7-9 to TRBJ2-1; a possible D gene is TRBD1 (6 bases). CDR3: CASSLADGDTSSYNEQFF. In DNA, the CDR3 is TGTGCCAGCAGCTTAGCCGACGGGGACACGAGCTCCTACAATGAGCAGTTCTTC.